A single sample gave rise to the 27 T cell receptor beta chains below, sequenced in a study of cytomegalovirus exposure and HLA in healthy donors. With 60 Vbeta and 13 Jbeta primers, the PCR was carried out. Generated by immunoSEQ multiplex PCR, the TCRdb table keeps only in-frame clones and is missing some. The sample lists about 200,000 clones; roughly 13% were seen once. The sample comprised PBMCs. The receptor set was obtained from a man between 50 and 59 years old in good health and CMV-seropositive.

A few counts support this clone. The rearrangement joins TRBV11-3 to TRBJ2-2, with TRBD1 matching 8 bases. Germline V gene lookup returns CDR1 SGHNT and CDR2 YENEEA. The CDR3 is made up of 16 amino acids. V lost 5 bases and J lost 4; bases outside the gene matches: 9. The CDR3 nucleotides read TGTGCCAGCAGCCCCGGGGACAGGTGGTCCACCGGGGAGCTGTTTTTT. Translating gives CASSPGDRWSTGELFF.

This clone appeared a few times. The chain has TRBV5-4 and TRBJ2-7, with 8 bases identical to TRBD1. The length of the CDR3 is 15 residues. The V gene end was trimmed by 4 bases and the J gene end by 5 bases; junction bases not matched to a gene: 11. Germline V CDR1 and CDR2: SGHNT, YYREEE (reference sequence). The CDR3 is CASSHPGTGVDEQYF. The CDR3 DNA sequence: TGTGCCAGCAGCCACCCCGGGACAGGAGTTGACGAGCAGTACTTC.

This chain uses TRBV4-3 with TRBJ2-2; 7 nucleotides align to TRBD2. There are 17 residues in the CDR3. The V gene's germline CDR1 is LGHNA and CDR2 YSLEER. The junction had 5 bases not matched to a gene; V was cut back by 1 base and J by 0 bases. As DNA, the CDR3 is TGCGCCAGCAGCCAAGTGCCCGGACTAGCGAACACCGGGGAGCTGTTTTTT. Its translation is CASSQVPGLANTGELFF.

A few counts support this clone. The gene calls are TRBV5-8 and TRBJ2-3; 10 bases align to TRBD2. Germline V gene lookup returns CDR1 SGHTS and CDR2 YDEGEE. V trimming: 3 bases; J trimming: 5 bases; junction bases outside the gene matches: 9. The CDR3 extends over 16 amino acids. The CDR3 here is CASSSERGGGIDTQYF. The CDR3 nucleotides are TGTGCCAGCAGCTCCGAGCGGGGGGGTGGAATAGATACGCAGTATTTT.

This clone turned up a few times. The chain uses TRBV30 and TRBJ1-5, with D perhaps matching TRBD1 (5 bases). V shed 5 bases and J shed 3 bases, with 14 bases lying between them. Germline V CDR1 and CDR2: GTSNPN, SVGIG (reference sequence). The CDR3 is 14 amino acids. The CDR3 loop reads CAWGPGLPNQPQHF. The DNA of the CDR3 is TGTGCCTGGGGACCGGGACTGCCCAATCAGCCCCAGCATTTT.

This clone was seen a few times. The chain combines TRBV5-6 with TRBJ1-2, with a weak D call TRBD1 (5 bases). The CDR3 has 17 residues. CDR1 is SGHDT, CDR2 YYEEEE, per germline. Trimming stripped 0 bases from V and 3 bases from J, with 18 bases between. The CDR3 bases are TGTGCCAGCAGCTTGGTGGCAGGGTGGTTGGATTACTATGGCTACACCTTC. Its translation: CASSLVAGWLDYYGYTF.

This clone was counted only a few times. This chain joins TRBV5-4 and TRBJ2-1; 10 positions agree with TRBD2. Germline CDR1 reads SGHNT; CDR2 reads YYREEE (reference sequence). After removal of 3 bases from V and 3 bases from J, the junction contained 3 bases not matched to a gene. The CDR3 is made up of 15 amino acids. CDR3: CASSSGLANYNEQFF. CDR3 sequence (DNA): TGTGCCAGCAGCTCGGGACTAGCGAACTACAATGAGCAGTTCTTC. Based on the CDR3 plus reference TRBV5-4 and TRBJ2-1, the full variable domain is ETGVTQSPTHLIKTRGQQVTLRCSSQSGHNTVSWYQQALGQGPQFIFQYYREEENGRGNFPPRFSGLQFPNYSSELNVNALELDDSALYLCASSSGLANYNEQFFGPGTRLTVL.

CDR3 protein: CASSPALAGEQFF. DNA of the CDR3: TGTGCCAGCAGCCCCGCCCTAGCGGGGGAGCAGTTCTTC. The rearrangement joins TRBV7-2 to TRBJ2-1; TRBD2 aligns across 9 bases. With V trimmed by 5 bases and J by 10 bases, 6 bases remained unmatched. CDR1 and CDR2 (germline): SGHTA, FQGNSA. This CDR3 has 13 residues.

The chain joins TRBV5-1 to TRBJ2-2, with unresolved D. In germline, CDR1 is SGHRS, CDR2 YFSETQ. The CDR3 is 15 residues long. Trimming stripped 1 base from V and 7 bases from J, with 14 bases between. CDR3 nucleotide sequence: TGCGCCAGCAGCTTGACGCAGGCAGTTTACGGGGAGCTGTTTTTT. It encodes CASSLTQAVYGELFF.

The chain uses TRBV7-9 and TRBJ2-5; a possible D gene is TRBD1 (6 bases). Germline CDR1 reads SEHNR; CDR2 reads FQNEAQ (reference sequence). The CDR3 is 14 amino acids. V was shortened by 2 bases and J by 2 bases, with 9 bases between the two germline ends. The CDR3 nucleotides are TGTGCCAGCAGCTTACGGACAGAGCAAGAGACCCAGTACTTC. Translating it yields CASSLRTEQETQYF.

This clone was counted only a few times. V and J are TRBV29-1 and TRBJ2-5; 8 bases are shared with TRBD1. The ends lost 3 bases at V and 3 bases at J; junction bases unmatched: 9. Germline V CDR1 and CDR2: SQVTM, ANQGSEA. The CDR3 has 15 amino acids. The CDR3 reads CSVDGAGGSEETQYF. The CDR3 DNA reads TGCAGCGTTGATGGGGCAGGGGGCAGTGAAGAGACCCAGTACTTC.

CDR3 loop: CASSFSGGGQPQHF. In DNA, the CDR3 is TGTGCCAGCAGCTTCTCGGGGGGCGGGCAGCCCCAGCATTTT. The chain has TRBV7-2 and TRBJ1-5; D is possibly TRBD1 (6 bases). The CDR3 is made up of 14 amino acids. Germline loops: CDR1 SGHTA, CDR2 FQGNSA. V lost 3 bases to trimming and J lost 7 bases, with 13 bases between them.

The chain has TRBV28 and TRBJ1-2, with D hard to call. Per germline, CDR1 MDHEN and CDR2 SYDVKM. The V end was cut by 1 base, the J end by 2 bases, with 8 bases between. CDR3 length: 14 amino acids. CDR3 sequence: CASSLYIENYGYTF. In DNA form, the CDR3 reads TGTGCCAGCAGTTTATATATTGAGAACTATGGCTACACCTTC.

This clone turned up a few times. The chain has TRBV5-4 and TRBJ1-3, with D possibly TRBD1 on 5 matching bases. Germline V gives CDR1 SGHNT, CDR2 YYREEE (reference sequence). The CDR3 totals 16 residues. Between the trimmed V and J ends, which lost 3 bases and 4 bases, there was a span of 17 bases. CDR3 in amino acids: CASSSQSRVSGNTIYF. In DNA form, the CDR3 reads TGTGCCAGCAGCTCTCAATCCAGGGTATCAGGAAACACCATATATTTT. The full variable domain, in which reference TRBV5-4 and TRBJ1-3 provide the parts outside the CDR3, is ETGVTQSPTHLIKTRGQQVTLRCSSQSGHNTVSWYQQALGQGPQFIFQYYREEENGRGNFPPRFSGLQFPNYSSELNVNALELDDSALYLCASSSQSRVSGNTIYFGEGSWLTVV.

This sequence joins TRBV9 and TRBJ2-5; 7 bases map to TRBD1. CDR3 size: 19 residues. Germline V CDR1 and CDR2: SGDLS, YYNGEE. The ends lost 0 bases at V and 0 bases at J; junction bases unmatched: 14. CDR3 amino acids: CASSVGGTYRGQYQETQYF. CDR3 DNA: TGTGCCAGCAGCGTAGGAGGAACTTACAGGGGACAATACCAAGAGACCCAGTACTTC.

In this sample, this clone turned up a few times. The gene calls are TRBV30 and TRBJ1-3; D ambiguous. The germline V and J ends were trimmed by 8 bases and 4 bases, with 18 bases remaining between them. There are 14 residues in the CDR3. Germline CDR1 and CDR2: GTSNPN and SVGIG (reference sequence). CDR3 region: CARKVPGRGNTIYF. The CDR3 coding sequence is TGTGCCAGGAAAGTACCAGGTCGGGGAAACACCATATATTTT.

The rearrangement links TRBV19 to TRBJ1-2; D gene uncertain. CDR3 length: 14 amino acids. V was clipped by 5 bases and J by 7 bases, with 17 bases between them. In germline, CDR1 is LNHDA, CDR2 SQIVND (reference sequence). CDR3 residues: CASSSGALGGGYTF. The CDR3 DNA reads TGTGCCAGTAGTTCGGGTGCGTTAGGTGGTGGCTACACCTTC.

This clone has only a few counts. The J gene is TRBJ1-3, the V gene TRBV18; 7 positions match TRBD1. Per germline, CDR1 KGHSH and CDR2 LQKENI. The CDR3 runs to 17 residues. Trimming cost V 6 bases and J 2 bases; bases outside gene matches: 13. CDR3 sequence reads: CASSAGTAFLAGNTIYF. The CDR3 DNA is TGTGCCAGCTCTGCCGGGACAGCCTTTTTAGCTGGAAACACCATATATTTT.

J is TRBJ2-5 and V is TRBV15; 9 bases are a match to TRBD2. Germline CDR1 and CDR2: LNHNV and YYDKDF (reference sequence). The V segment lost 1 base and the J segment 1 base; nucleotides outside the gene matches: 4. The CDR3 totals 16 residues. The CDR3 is CATSRVGGGVQETQYF. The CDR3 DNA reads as TGTGCCACCAGCAGAGTTGGCGGGGGGGTCCAAGAGACCCAGTACTTC.

The CDR3 nucleotides read TGTGCCAGCAGCCGACCCGGGGTCGGCTCCTACGAGCAGTACGTC. Its protein product is CASSRPGVGSYEQYV. V is TRBV5-4 and J is TRBJ2-7; the D gene is possibly TRBD2 (5 bases). The ends were cut back, 4 bases at V and 0 bases at J, with 14 bases in the middle. The CDR3 extends over 15 amino acids. The germline V gene has CDR1 SGHNT and CDR2 YYREEE (reference sequence).

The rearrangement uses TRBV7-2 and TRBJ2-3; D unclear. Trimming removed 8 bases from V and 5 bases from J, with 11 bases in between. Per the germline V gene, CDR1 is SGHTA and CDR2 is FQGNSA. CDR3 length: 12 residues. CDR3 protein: CASGRFIDTQYF. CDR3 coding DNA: TGTGCCAGCGGGCGTTTCATAGATACGCAGTATTTT. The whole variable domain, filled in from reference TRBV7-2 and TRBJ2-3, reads GAGVSQSPSNKVTEKGKDVELRCDPISGHTALYWYRQSLGQGLEFLIYFQGNSAPDKSGLPSDRFSAERTGGSVSTLTIQRTQQEDSAVYLCASGRFIDTQYFGPGTRLTVL.

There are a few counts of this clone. The CDR3, as DNA: TGTGCCAGCAGCCCGAGGGGGGAGCTGTTTTTT. Its protein product is CASSPRGELFF. The rearrangement uses TRBV7-2 and TRBJ2-2, with D unresolved. The V and J ends lost 5 bases and 8 bases respectively, with 6 bases between them. The CDR3 sequence is 11 residues long. Germline V lookup: CDR1 SGHTA, CDR2 FQGNSA.

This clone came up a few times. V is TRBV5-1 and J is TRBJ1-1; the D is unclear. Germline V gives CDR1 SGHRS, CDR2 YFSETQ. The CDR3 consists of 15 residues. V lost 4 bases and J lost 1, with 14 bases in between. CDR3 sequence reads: CASSPPRESNTEAFF. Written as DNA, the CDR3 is TGCGCCAGCAGCCCCCCCCGGGAATCGAACACTGAAGCTTTCTTT.

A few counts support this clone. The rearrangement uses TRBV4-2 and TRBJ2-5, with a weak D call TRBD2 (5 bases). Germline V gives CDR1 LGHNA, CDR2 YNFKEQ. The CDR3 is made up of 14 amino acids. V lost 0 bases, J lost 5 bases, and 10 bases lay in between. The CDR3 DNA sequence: TGTGCCAGCAGCCAAGAACGGGGATCCGAGACCCAGTACTTC. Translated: CASSQERGSETQYF.

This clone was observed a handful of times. The CDR3 nucleotides read TGTGCCAGCAGTCCTGCGGGACAGGGGGCCCCCGGGGAGCTGTTTTTT. Translating gives CASSPAGQGAPGELFF. The V gene is TRBV28, the J gene TRBJ2-2; 12 bases agree with TRBD1. Trimming at V came to 5 bases and at J to 6 bases, leaving 7 bases not matched to a gene. The CDR3 consists of 16 residues. CDR1 and CDR2 (germline): MDHEN, SYDVKM.

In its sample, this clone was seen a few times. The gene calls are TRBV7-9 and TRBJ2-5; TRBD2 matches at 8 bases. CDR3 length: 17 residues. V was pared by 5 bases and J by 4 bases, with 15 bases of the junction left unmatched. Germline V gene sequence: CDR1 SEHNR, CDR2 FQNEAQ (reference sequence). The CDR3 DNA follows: TGTGCCAGCAGCCCCCACAGAGGGCGGGGGGCGGGAGAGACCCAGTACTTC. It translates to CASSPHRGRGAGETQYF.

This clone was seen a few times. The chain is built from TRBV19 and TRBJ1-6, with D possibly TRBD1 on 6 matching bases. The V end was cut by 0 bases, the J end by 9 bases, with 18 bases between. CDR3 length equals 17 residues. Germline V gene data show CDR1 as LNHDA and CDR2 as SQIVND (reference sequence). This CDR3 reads CASSIDRGRGSSSPLHF. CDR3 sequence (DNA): TGTGCCAGTAGTATAGACAGGGGAAGAGGATCCTCTTCACCCCTCCACTTT.